A single sample gave rise to the 7 T cell receptor delta chains below, sequenced in a study of gamma-delta T cells after stem cell transplantation (dated by TCRdb to about 2016). The library relied on RT-PCR. The run used an Illumina MiSeq. TCRdb reran clone calling on the public reads with CATT; rows sharing one DNA sequence were then combined. Counted in this sample were 15,000 to 17,000 delta-chain clones; about 8.5% of them appeared once. The top ten clonotypes cover less than 80% of the sample. The sequenced sample was gamma-delta T cells. These receptors originate from a human donor. It is not recorded whose cells these are; they may come from a transplant donor.

This clone occurred many times. The TCRdb protein, from a much larger clone, departs from this DNA's translation at residue 12, likely by read error; the protein shown derives from the DNA. This rearrangement joins TRDV2 to TRDJ3; 10 nucleotides agree with TRDD3. Germline V gives CDR1 GEAIGNYY, CDR2 EKD. V was clipped by 2 bases and J by 1 base; unmatched bases: 13. This CDR3 is 21 amino acids long. CDR3 sequence reads: CACDNAVLGDKGSWDTRQMFF. In DNA, the CDR3 is TGTGCCTGTGACAATGCCGTCCTGGGGGATAAGGGGTCCTGGGACACCCGACAGATGTTTTTC.

This clone appeared a few times. TCRdb's listed protein matches a much larger clone and diverges from this DNA's translation at residue 12, likely through a read error; the protein shown comes from the DNA. V is TRDV1 and J is TRDJ1; 12 bases are a match to TRDD3. Trimming at V came to 2 bases and at J to 3 bases, leaving 43 bases not matched to a gene. This CDR3 comprises 29 residues. Germline assignment: CDR1 TSWWSYY and CDR2 QGS. The CDR3: CALGENESFLLRERYWGILRNWRSDKLIF. The CDR3, as DNA: TGTGCTCTTGGGGAAAACGAATCTTTCCTACTTAGGGAGCGGTACTGGGGGATACTGAGGAACTGGCGTTCCGATAAACTCATCTTT.

This clone showed up just a few times. An end of the junction differs from the germline gene, which may be a read error. V is TRDV2 and J is TRDJ1; D perhaps matches TRDD3 (5 bases). Germline V gene lookup returns CDR1 GEAIGNYY and CDR2 EKD. The length of the CDR3 is 15 residues. CDR3 coding DNA: TGTGCCTATGACACCGCACCGGGGAAAGAGGATAAACTCATCTTT. Its translation: CAYDTAPGKEDKLIF.

With regard to this clone: TCRdb assigns this DNA the protein of a much larger clone, which departs from its translation at residue 10; this likely reflects a read error, and the protein shown comes from translating the DNA. The chain employs TRDV2 and TRDJ3, with TRDD3 matching 7 bases. This CDR3 is built from 21 residues. The V and J ends lost 2 bases and 1 base, in that order; junction bases with no gene match: 16. Germline CDR1 reads GEAIGNYY; CDR2 reads EKD. The CDR3 region has the DNA TGTGCCTGTGACAATGCCGTCCTGGGGGGTAAGGTGTCCTGGGACACCCGACAGATGTTTTTC. This codes for CACDNAVLGGKVSWDTRQMFF.

This clone was observed many times. The TCRdb record carries a much larger clone's protein, which differs from this DNA's translation at residue 5; a read error is the likely cause, and the protein listed here is the DNA translation. The chain's CDR3 is CACDAVGGPPYGTDKLIF. CDR3 DNA: TGTGCCTGTGACGCCGTTGGGGGTCCCCCCTATGGGACCGATAAACTCATCTTT. V and J are TRDV2 and TRDJ1, with a tentative D call TRDD3 (6 bases). The germline V gene encodes CDR1 GEAIGNYY and CDR2 EKD. Trimming removed 3 bases from V and 2 bases from J, with 24 bases in between. CDR3 length equals 18 residues.

This clone was seen a handful of times. Translating this DNA gives a protein that differs at residue 17 from the TCRdb one, which belongs to a much larger clone; a read error is likely, and the protein shown is this translation. The chain carries TRDV2 and TRDJ3, with a tentative D call TRDD3 (6 bases). Germline lookup yields CDR1 GEAIGNYY and CDR2 EKD. The CDR3 has 20 residues. The CDR3 sequence: CACDTTGDGGASWDTRKMFF. CDR3 nucleotides: TGTGCCTGTGACACCACCGGGGATGGGGGCGCCTCCTGGGACACCCGAAAGATGTTTTTC.

This clone was picked up many times. V gene TRDV2 combines with J gene TRDJ1; 7 bases agree with TRDD3. Per germline, CDR1 GEAIGNYY and CDR2 EKD. V trimming: 2 bases; J trimming: 0 bases; junction bases outside the gene matches: 11. The CDR3 is made up of 17 amino acids. The CDR3 DNA reads TGTGCCTGTGACATTCTGGGGGGCCGAACCGACACCGATAAACTCATCTTT. Protein sequence: CACDILGGRTDTDKLIF.